This T cell receptor beta chain was recovered during a study of T cell clusters in autoimmune cytopenias. Study-wide results and limits: Physiological T cell clusters of healthy donors were apparently absent in primary autoimmune cytopenia patients.

Details on this clonotype: The antigen is unknown.

One tube held mixed TRB-A and TRB-B primer pools for touch-down PCR. TCRdb re-called the multiplex PCR reads; one entry per CDR3 protein, DNA not given. The sample table sets out about 4,400 distinct CDR3 sequences. TRB amplification used roughly 250 ng of peripheral blood genomic DNA. This CDR3 has 18 residues. Looked up from germline, CDR1 is KGHDR and CDR2 is SFDVKD. The genes are TRBV24-1 and TRBJ2-1; TCRdb indicates TRBD2, and absent DNA this call remains unverified. The sequence came from a human donor with an autoimmune cytopenia or autoimmune hepatitis (not recorded which). Sequencing was performed on peripheral blood. The CDR3 here is CATSDSSLGLAGVTEQFF.